A selection of T cell receptor beta chains follows, all from one sample in a study of Ad26.COV2.S vaccination and SARS-CoV-2 variants. Only in-frame clones appear in the TCRdb table, and some are missing; sequencing was by immunoSEQ multiplex PCR. The table shows 300,000 to 400,000 clones, with roughly 87% occurring only once. Sequenced material: peripheral blood, taken in a trial of Ad26.COV2.S vaccine versus placebo. The receptors shown here come from a person aged 18 to 59 who received the Ad26.COV2.S COVID-19 vaccine or a placebo. Both conserved end residues are part of each CDR3. D genes are given only for firm matches. Where a row states a size, it is once, few, many or the class of an expanded clone; other rows omit it.

>TRBV5-6|TRBJ1-1|-|few
TGTGCCAGCAGCTTGTACCCAGGGATGATGGCTTTCTTT
CASSLYPGMMAFF
>TRBV2|TRBJ1-1|-|-
TGTGCCAGCAGTGTCAACCCGGGACGGGAGGGCACTGAAGCTTTCTTT
CASSVNPGREGTEAFF
>TRBV5-6|TRBJ2-1|-|-
TGTGCCAGCAGCTTCATCTGGGAGACCGATACCTACAATGAGCAGTTCTTC
CASSFIWETDTYNEQFF
>TRBV7-3|TRBJ1-5|-|-
TGTGCCAGCAGCTTAGGCAGGGTAGATCAGCCCCAGCATTTT
CASSLGRVDQPQHF
>TRBV19|TRBJ2-1|TRBD2|-
TGTGCCAGTAGCCCTCGGGGGACTAAAGGTTTCAATGAGCAGTTCTTC
CASSPRGTKGFNEQFF
>TRBV9|TRBJ2-2|-|-
TGTGCCAGCAGCGAGTTTTTGGAGGGGGGCACCGGGGAGCTGTTTTTT
CASSEFLEGGTGELFF
>TRBV5-1|TRBJ2-7|TRBD2|-
TGCGCCAGCAGCTTCAGCGGGGGCTTCGACGAGCAGTACTTC
CASSFSGGFDEQYF
>TRBV3-1/TRBV3-2|TRBJ2-3|-|-
TGTGCCAGCAGCCAAGAGCGGGGAGATTACACAGATACGCAGTATTTT
CASSQERGDYTDTQYF
>TRBV4-2|TRBJ2-5|-|-
TGTGCCAGCAGCCAAGACGGACAGAGCCAAGAGACCCAGTACTTC
CASSQDGQSQETQYF
>TRBV19|TRBJ2-6|-|-
TGTGCCAGTAGTATAGAGGTTAGCTCTGGGGCCAACGTCCTGACTTTC
CASSIEVSSGANVLTF
>TRBV7-9|TRBJ1-4|TRBD1|-
TGTGCCAGCAGCCCGGGACAGGGGGCTGTCACAACTAATGAAAAACTGTTTTTT
CASSPGQGAVTTNEKLFF
>TRBV4-3|TRBJ1-2|-|-
TGCGCCAGCAGCCAAATTGGGGGCGGATCATACACCTTC
CASSQIGGGSYTF
>TRBV19|TRBJ2-2|TRBD1|-
TGTGCCAGTAGTCCGCACAGGGGGCGGTACCCCGGGGAGCTGTTTTTT
CASSPHRGRYPGELFF
>TRBV6-5|TRBJ1-1|-|-
TGTGCCAGCAGTAGTTCGACAGTCATGAACACTGAAGCTTTCTTT
CASSSSTVMNTEAFF
>TRBV19|TRBJ2-1|-|-
TGTGCCAGTAGTATAGGGCCAGCATATGAGCAGTTCTTC
CASSIGPAYEQFF
>TRBV30|TRBJ2-6|-|-
TGTGCCTGGAGTGTTAGGGGCTCTGGGGCCAACGTCCTGACTTTC
CAWSVRGSGANVLTF
>TRBV27|TRBJ1-5|-|few
TGTGCCAGCAGTTTATTAGGTCAGCCCCAGCATTTT
CASSLLGQPQHF
>TRBV4-1|TRBJ1-1|-|once
TGCGCCAGCAGCCTGGGGGGGAGCAACACTGAAGCTTTCTTT
CASSLGGSNTEAFF
>TRBV12-3/TRBV12-4|TRBJ1-5|-|few
TGTGCCAGCACCAAAGGGGCGGCTCAGCCCCAGCATTTT
CASTKGAAQPQHF
>TRBV7-2|TRBJ1-1|TRBD1|-
TGTGCCAGCAGCACCCGGGACAGGGGGTGGGCTGAAGCTTTCTTT
CASSTRDRGWAEAFF
>TRBV7-2|TRBJ1-5|TRBD1|-
TGTGCCAGCAGCTTAGCTGGGACAGGGGGTAAGCAGCCCCAGCATTTT
CASSLAGTGGKQPQHF
>TRBV5-5|TRBJ1-4|-|few
TGTGCCAGCAGCTTAAGGTTAGGGAATGAAAAACTGTTTTTT
CASSLRLGNEKLFF
>TRBV30|TRBJ1-6|-|-
TGTGCCTGGAGTAGGGCGCTCAACTATGATAATTCACCCCTCCACTTT
CAWSRALNYDNSPLHF
>TRBV6-1|TRBJ1-1|TRBD1|-
TGTGCCAGCAGTGAAGGACAGGGTAGCGCCACTGAAGCTTTCTTT
CASSEGQGSATEAFF
>TRBV24-1|TRBJ2-1|-|-
TGTGCCACCAGTGATGCGGGGCCCCAGGGTTACAATGAGCAGTTCTTC
CATSDAGPQGYNEQFF
>TRBV19|TRBJ2-5|TRBD2|-
TGTGCCAGTAGTATAACACTAGCGGGGGGAAAAGAGACCCAGTACTTC
CASSITLAGGKETQYF
>TRBV7-8|TRBJ2-2|-|-
TGTGCCAGCAGCTTTCACAATACAGGGTTTGAGCTGTTTTTT
CASSFHNTGFELFF
>TRBV7-8|TRBJ1-2|-|few
TGTGCCAGCAGCTTAGTCAGGGGCGGCTACACCTTC
CASSLVRGGYTF
>TRBV6-5|TRBJ2-7|-|-
TGTGCCAGCAGTTTAGCGCTGAACTACGAGCAGTACTTC
CASSLALNYEQYF
>TRBV19|TRBJ1-1|-|-
TGTGCCAGTAGCCTCGCGGGCTACACTGAAGCTTTCTTT
CASSLAGYTEAFF
>TRBV24-1|TRBJ2-7|-|-
TGTGCCACCAGTGCCCACGGCGGGGAGCAGTACTTC
CATSAHGGEQYF